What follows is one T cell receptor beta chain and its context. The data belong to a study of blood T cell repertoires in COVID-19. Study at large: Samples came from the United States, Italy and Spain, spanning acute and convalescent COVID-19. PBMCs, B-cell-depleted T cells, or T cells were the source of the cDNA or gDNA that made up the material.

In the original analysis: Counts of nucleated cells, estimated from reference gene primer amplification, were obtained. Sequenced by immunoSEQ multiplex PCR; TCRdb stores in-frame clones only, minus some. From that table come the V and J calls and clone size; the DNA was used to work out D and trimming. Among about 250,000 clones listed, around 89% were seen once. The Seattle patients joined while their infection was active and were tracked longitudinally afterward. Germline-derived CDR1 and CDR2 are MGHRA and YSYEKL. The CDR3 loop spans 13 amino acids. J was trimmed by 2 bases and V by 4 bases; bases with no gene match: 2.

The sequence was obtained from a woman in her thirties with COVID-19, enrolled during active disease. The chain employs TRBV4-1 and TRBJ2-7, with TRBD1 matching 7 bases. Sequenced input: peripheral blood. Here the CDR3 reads CASSLQGTYEQYF. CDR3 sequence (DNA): TGCGCCAGCAGCCTACAGGGGACCTACGAGCAGTACTTC.